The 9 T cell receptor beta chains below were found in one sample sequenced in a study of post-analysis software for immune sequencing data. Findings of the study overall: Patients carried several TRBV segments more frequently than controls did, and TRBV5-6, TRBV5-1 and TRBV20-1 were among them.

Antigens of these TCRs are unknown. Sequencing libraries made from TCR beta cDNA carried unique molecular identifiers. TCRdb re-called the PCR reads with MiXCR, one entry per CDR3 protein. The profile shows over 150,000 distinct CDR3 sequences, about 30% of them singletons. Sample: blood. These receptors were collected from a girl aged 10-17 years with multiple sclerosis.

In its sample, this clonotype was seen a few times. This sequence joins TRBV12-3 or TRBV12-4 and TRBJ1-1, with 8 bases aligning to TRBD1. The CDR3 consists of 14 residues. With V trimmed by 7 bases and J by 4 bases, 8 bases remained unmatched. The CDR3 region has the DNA TGTGCCAGCACCCCAAGGACAGGGTTCACTGAAGCTTTCTTT. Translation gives CASTPRTGFTEAFF.

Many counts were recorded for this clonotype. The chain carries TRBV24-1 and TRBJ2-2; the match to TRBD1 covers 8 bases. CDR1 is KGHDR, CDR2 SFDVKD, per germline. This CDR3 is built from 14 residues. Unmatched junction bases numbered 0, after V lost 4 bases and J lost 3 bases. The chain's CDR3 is CATSEDRDTGELFF. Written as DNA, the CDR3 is TGTGCCACCAGTGAGGACAGGGACACCGGGGAGCTGTTTTTT.

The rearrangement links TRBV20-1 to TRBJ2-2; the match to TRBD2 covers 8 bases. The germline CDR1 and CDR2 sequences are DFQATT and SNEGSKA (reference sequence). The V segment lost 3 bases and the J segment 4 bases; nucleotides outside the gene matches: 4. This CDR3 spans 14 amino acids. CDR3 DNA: TGCAGTGCTAGTTACAGCGGGGGCACCGGGGAGCTGTTTTTT. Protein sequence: CSASYSGGTGELFF.

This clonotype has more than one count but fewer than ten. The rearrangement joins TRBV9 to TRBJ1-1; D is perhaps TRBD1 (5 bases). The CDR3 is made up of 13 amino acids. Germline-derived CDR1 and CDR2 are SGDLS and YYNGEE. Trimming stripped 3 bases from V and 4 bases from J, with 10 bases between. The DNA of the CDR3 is TGTGCCAGCAGCGGCCGACAGACCACTGAAGCTTTCTTT. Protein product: CASSGRQTTEAFF.

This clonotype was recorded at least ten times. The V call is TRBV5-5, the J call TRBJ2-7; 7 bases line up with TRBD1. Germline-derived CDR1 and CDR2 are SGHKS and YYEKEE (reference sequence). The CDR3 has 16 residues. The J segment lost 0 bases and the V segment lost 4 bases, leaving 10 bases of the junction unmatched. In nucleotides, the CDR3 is TGTGCCAGCAGCGCGTATGGGACAGCCTACTCCTACGAGCAGTACTTC. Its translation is CASSAYGTAYSYEQYF.

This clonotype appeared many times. The CDR3 region is CSVDGGYEQYF. The CDR3 DNA reads TGCAGCGTTGACGGCGGCTACGAGCAGTACTTC. The chain joins TRBV29-1 to TRBJ2-7; no firm D call. Germline V gene lookup returns CDR1 SQVTM and CDR2 ANQGSEA. The CDR3 is 11 residues long. V was clipped by 3 bases and J by 3 bases, with 6 bases between them.

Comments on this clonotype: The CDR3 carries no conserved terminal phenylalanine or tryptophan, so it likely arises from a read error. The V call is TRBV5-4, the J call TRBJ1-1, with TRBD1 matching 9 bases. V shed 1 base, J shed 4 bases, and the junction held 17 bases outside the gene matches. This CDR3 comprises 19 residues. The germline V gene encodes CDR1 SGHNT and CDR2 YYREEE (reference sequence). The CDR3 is CASSLYPWGTGKIPTEAFL. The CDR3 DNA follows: TGTGCCAGCAGCTTGTATCCTTGGGGGACAGGGAAGATTCCCACTGAAGCTTTCTTG.

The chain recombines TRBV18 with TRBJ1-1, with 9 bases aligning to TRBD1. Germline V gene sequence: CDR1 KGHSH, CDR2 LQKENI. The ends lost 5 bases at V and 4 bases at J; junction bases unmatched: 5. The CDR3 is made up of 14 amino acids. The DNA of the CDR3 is TGTGCCAGCTCAGCTGGGACAGGGCCCACTGAAGCTTTCTTT. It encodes CASSAGTGPTEAFF.

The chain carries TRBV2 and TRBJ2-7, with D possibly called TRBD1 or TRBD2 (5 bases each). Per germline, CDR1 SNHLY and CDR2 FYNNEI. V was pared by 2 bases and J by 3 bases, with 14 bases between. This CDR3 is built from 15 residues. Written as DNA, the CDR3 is TGTGCCAGCAGTGAACCGGGGCCAGACTACTACGAGCAGTACTTC. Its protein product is CASSEPGPDYYEQYF.